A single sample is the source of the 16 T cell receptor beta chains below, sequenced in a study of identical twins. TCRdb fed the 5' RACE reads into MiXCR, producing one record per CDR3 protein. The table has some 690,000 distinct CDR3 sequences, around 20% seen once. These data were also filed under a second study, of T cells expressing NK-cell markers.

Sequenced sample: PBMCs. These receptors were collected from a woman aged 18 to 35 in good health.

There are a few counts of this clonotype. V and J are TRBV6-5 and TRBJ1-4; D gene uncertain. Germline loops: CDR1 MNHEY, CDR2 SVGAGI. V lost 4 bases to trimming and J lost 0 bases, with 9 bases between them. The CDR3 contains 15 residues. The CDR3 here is CASSSRTATNEKLFF. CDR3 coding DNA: TGTGCCAGCAGTTCTCGGACGGCAACTAATGAAAAACTGTTTTTT.

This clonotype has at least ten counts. The CDR3 nucleotides are TGTGCCAGCAGTTGGATGAGGGACCGCAATGAGCAGTTCTTC. It translates to CASSWMRDRNEQFF. The chain carries TRBV6-5 and TRBJ2-1; D may correspond to TRBD1 or TRBD2 (5 bases each). Trimming removed 4 bases at V and 6 bases at J, with 13 bases between. The CDR3 is 14 residues long. Germline loops: CDR1 MNHEY, CDR2 SVGAGI.

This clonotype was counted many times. CDR3 amino acids: CSVDLGNTIYF. The CDR3, as DNA: TGCAGCGTGGACCTCGGAAACACCATATATTTT. The chain employs TRBV29-1 and TRBJ1-3; D unresolved. V was trimmed by 6 bases and J by 4 bases, leaving 7 bases between them. Germline V gene sequence: CDR1 SQVTM, CDR2 ANQGSEA. The CDR3 consists of 11 residues.

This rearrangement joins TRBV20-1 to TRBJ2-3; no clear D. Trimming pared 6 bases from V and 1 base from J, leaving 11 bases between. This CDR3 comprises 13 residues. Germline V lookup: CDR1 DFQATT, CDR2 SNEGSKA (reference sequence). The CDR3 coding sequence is TGCAGTGCCCCCAAGAAGGGCACAGATACGCAGTATTTT. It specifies CSAPKKGTDTQYF.

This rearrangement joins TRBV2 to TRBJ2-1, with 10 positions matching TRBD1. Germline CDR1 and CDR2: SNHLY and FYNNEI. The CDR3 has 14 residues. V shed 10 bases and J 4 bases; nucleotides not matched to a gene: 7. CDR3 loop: CATRRGQGYNEQFF. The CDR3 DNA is TGTGCCACCCGGCGGGGACAGGGGTACAATGAGCAGTTCTTC.

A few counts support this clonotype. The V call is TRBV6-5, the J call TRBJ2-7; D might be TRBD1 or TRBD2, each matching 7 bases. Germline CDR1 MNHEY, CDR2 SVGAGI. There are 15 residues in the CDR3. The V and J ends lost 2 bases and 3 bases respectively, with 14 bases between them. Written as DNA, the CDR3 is TGTGCCAGCAGTTACGTCCAGGGGGGGAACTACGAGCAGTACTTC. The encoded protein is CASSYVQGGNYEQYF.

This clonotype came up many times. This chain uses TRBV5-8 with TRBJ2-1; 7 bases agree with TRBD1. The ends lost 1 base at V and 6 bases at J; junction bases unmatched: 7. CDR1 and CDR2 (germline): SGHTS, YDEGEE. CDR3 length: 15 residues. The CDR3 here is CASSLRQGGSNEQFF. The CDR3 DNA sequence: TGTGCCAGCAGCTTGCGACAGGGTGGCTCCAATGAGCAGTTCTTC. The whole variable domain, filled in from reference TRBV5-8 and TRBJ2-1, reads EAGVTQSPTHLIKTRGQQATLRCSPISGHTSVYWYQQALGLGLQFLLWYDEGEERNRGNFPPRFSGRQFPNYSSELNVNALELEDSALYLCASSLRQGGSNEQFFGPGTRLTVL.

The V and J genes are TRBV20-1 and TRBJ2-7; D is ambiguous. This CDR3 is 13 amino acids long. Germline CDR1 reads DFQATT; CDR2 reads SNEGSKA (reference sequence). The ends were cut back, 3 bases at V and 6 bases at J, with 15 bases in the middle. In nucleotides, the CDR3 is TGCAGTGCTAGGGCCGTGACCGATGGCGAGCAGTACTTC. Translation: CSARAVTDGEQYF.

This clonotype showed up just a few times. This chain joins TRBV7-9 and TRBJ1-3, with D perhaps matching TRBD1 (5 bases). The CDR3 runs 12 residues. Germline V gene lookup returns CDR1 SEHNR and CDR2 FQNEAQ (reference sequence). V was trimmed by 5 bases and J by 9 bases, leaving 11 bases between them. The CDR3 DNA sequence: TGTGCCAGCAGCACACACAGGAGCACCATATATTTT. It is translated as CASSTHRSTIYF.

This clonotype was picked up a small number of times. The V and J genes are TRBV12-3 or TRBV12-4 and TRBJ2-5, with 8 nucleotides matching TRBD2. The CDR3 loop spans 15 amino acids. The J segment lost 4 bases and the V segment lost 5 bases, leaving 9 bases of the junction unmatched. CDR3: CASSLTSAWGETQYF. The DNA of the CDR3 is TGTGCCAGCAGTCTGACTAGCGCTTGGGGAGAGACCCAGTACTTC.

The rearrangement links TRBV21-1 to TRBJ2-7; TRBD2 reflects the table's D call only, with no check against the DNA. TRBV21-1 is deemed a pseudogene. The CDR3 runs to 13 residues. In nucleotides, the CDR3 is TGTGCCAGCACCCCCGGGGACTCTCCCGAGCAGTACTTC. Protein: CASTPGDSPEQYF.

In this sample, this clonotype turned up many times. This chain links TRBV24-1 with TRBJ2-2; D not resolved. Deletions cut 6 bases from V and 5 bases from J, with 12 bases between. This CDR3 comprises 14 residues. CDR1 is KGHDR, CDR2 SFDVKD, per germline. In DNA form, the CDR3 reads TGTGCCACCAGTTCCCGCAGCCTTACCGGGGAGCTGTTTTTT. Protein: CATSSRSLTGELFF.

In DNA form, the CDR3 reads TGTGCCAGCAGCTACCTCCGGGACAGGGGGCTCACTGAAGCTTTCTTT. This sequence encodes CASSYLRDRGLTEAFF. V usage is TRBV12-3 or TRBV12-4 and J usage is TRBJ1-1; TRBD1 aligns across 12 bases. This CDR3 contains 16 residues. Trimming cost V 6 bases and J 4 bases; bases outside gene matches: 9.

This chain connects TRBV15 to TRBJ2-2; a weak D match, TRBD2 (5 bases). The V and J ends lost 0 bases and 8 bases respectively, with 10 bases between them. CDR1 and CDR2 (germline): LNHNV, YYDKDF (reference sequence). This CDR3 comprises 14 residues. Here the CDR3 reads CATSRDRGTGELFF. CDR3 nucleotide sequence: TGTGCCACCAGCAGAGATCGGGGAACGGGGGAGCTGTTTTTT.

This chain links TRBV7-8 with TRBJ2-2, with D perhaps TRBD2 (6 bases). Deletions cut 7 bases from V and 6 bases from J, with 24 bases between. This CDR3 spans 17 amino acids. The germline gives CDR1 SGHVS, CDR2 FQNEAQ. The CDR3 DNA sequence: TGTGCCAGCACCCCATCAAGGAGGGCCGGGGTAGCCGGGGAGCTGTTTTTT. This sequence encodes CASTPSRRAGVAGELFF.

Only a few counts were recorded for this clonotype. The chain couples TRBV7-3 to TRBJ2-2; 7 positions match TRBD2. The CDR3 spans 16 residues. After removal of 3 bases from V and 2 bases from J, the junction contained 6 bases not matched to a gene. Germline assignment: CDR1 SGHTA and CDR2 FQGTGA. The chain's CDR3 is CASSLVPSGNTGELFF. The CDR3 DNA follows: TGTGCCAGCAGCTTGGTCCCTAGCGGTAACACCGGGGAGCTGTTTTTT.